The 5 T cell receptor beta chains below come from one sample, sequenced in a study of metastatic and nonmetastatic thyroid tumors. Every patient underwent thyroid surgery untreated. MiXCR re-clonotyped the PCR reads for TCRdb. This sample has approximately 12,000 clones, with about 21% found just once. Material for sequencing was adjacent normal tissue. These receptors were obtained from a female donor with papillary thyroid cancer or a benign thyroid nodule (not recorded which). Some clones in this sample may be carry-over from other donors' samples.

About this clone: A much larger clone is a single base away; this may be a read error. Other DNA sequences in the sample encode the same CDR3. The V and J genes are TRBV29-1 and TRBJ2-1, with D perhaps TRBD1 (6 bases). Germline V gene data show CDR1 as SQVTM and CDR2 as ANQGSEA. This CDR3 is built from 13 residues. Trimming removed 3 bases from V and 7 bases from J, with 13 bases in between. The CDR3: CSVDRGRMNEQFF. For the CDR3, the DNA is TGCAGCGTTGACAGGGGTCGGATGAATGAGCAGTTCTTC.

This clone was recorded at least ten times. The chain couples TRBV2 to TRBJ1-2; 7 nucleotides agree with TRBD1. V shed 6 bases and J 4 bases; nucleotides not matched to a gene: 8. Germline V gene data show CDR1 as SNHLY and CDR2 as FYNNEI. The CDR3 length is 14 residues. CDR3 bases: TGTGCCAGCAGCGGTGCCGGGACAGCCTATGGCTACACCTTC. Amino acid sequence: CASSGAGTAYGYTF.

This clone was counted ten times or more. The chain employs TRBV11-2 and TRBJ1-4, with D possibly being TRBD1 (6 bases). From germline, CDR1 is SGHAT and CDR2 FQNNGV. The CDR3 has 15 residues. V gave up 1 base and J gave up 2 bases, with 8 bases separating them. Written as DNA, the CDR3 is TGTGCCAGCAGCTTAGGGGGGGGCACTAATGAAAAACTGTTTTTT. Protein sequence: CASSLGGGTNEKLFF.

This clone was counted many times. This CDR3 is also generated by other DNA sequences in the sample. The chain is built from TRBV18 and TRBJ2-1; 8 bases align to TRBD2. The CDR3 sequence is 14 residues long. Germline-derived CDR1 and CDR2 are KGHSH and LQKENI. Germline trimming cut 5 bases from V and 4 bases from J; bases unmatched to any gene: 4. The CDR3 is CASSWTSRYNEQFF. In nucleotides, the CDR3 is TGTGCCAGCTCATGGACTAGCCGTTACAATGAGCAGTTCTTC.

CDR3 nucleotides: TGTGCCAGCAGCCAAGAAGTCTGGCCCTCCTACGAGCAGTACTTC. As protein: CASSQEVWPSYEQYF. The V gene is TRBV3-1, the J gene TRBJ2-7; D is uncertain. The CDR3 spans 15 residues. The germline V gene has CDR1 LGHDT and CDR2 YNNKEL (reference sequence). The germline V and J ends were trimmed by 0 bases and 0 bases, with 9 bases remaining between them.